What follows is one T cell receptor (beta chain) and its context. Use of 60 Vbeta and 13 Jbeta primers characterized the PCR. The method was immunoSEQ multiplex PCR; TCRdb's version includes in-frame clones alone and lacks a portion of them. There are some 87,000 clones in the sample; about two thirds occur only once, and around 15% lies in the top ten. The record originates from a study of cytomegalovirus exposure and HLA in healthy donors. In germline, CDR1 is MNHEY, CDR2 SMNVEV (reference sequence). CDR3 length: 14 residues. V shed 6 bases and J shed 2 bases, with 11 bases lying between them. What was sequenced was PBMCs. The chain couples TRBV27 to TRBJ1-5; unclear D gene. The TCR originated in a woman aged 50 to 60 in good health and CMV-seropositive. CDR3 nucleotide sequence: TGTGCCAGCAGGGCAAAAACCGGCAATCAGCCCCAGCATTTT. It translates to CASRAKTGNQPQHF.